This T cell receptor beta chain was profiled in a study of shared clonotypes between healthy human individuals. The study's findings and limits: What limited the represented genetic and exposure-history diversity was the small number of donors. About 4.5% of naive CD4 clonotypes were common to several donors. Specimens sampled were limited to blood, with tissue repertoires likely differing.

The assay was immunoSEQ multiplex PCR, and TCRdb's table has in-frame clones only and misses some. Of more than 2,000,000 clones detected, over 85% appear once; the ten largest clones hold about 0.39%. Turning to this clone: Antigen unknown.

V shed 9 bases, J shed 5 bases, and the junction held 5 bases outside the gene matches. Germline V gives CDR1 WNHNN, CDR2 SYGVQD (reference sequence). CDR3 length: 13 residues. This clonotype was sampled from a man younger than 30 in good health. Some clones in this sample may be carry-over from other donors' samples. Input material: naive CD4+ T cells from PBMCs. Subset denoted: CD45RA+ positively selected. The chain combines TRBV10-1 with TRBJ2-2; 8 bases match TRBD1. Here the CDR3 DNA reads TGCGCCAGTCAGGGGGCGCGAACCGGGGAGCTGTTTTTT. Translating gives CASQGARTGELFF.